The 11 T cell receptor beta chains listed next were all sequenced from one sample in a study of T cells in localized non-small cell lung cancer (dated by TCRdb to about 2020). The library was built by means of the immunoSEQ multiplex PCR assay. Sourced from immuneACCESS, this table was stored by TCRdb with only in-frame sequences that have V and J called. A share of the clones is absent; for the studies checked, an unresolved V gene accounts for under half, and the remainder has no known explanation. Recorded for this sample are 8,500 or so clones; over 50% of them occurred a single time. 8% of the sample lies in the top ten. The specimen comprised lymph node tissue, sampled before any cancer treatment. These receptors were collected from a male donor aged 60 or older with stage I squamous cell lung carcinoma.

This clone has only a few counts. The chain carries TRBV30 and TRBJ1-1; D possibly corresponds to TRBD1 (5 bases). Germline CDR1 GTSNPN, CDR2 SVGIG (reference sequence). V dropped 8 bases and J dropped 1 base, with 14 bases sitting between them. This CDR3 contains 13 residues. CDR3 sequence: CALTRGRNTEAFF. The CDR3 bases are TGTGCCCTGACCCGGGGACGGAACACTGAAGCTTTCTTT.

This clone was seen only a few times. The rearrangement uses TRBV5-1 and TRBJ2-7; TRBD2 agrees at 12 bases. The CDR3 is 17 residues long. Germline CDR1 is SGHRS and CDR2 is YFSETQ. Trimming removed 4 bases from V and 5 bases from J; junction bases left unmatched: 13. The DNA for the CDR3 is TGCGCCAGCAGCCAAGGGCTAGCGGGAGGGACGTTCGACGAGCAGTACTTC. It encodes CASSQGLAGGTFDEQYF.

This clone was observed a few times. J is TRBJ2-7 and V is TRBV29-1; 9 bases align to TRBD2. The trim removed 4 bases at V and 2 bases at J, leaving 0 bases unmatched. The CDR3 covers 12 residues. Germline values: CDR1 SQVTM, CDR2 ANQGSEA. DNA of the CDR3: TGCAGCGTTGCTAGCGGGGCCTACGAGCAGTACTTC. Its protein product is CSVASGAYEQYF.

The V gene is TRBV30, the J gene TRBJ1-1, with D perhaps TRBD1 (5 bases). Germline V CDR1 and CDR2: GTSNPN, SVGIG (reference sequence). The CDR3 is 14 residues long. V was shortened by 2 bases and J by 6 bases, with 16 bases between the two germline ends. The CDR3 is CAWSLGRGFAEAFF. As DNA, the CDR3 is TGTGCCTGGAGTTTGGGGCGGGGGTTCGCTGAAGCTTTCTTT.

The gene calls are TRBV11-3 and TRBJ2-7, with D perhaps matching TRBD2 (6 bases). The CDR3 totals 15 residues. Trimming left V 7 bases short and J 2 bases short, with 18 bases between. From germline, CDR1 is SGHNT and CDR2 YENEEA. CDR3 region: CASNKEIADTYEQYF. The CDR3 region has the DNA TGTGCCAGCAACAAAGAAATAGCGGACACCTACGAGCAGTACTTC.

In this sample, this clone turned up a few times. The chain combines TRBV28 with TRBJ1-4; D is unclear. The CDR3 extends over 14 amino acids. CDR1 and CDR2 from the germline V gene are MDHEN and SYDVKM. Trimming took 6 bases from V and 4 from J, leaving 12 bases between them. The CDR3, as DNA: TGTGCCAGCAGCCCGGGAAACCGTAATGAAAAACTGTTTTTT. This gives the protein CASSPGNRNEKLFF.

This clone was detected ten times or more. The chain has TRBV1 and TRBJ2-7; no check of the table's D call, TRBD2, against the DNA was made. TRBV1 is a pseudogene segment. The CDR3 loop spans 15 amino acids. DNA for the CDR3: TGCGCCAGCAGTCTGACTAGCGGGAGCTATTACGAGCAGTACTTC. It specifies CASSLTSGSYYEQYF.

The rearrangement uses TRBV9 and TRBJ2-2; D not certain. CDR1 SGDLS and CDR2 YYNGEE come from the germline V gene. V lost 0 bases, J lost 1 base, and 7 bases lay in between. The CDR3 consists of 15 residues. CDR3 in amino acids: CASSVGAGNTGELFF. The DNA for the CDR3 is TGTGCCAGCAGCGTAGGTGCAGGGAACACCGGGGAGCTGTTTTTT.

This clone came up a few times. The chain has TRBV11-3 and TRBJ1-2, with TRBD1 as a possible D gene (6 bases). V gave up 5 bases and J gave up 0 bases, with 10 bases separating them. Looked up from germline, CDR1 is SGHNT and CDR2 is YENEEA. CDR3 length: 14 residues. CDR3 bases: TGTGCCAGCAGCGCGACAGGTTCTAACTATGGCTACACCTTC. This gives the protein CASSATGSNYGYTF.

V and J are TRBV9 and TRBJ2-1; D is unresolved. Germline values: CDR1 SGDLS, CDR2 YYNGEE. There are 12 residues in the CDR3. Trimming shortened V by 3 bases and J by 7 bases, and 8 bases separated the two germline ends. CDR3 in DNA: TGTGCCAGCAGCGCCCCCAGGAATGAGCAGTTCTTC. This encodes CASSAPRNEQFF.

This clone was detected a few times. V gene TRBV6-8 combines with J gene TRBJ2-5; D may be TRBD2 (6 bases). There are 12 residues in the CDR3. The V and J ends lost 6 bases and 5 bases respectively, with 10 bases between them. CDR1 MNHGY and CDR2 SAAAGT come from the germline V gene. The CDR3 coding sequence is TGTGCCAGCAGGTCTAGCGTGGAGACCCAGTACTTC. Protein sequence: CASRSSVETQYF.